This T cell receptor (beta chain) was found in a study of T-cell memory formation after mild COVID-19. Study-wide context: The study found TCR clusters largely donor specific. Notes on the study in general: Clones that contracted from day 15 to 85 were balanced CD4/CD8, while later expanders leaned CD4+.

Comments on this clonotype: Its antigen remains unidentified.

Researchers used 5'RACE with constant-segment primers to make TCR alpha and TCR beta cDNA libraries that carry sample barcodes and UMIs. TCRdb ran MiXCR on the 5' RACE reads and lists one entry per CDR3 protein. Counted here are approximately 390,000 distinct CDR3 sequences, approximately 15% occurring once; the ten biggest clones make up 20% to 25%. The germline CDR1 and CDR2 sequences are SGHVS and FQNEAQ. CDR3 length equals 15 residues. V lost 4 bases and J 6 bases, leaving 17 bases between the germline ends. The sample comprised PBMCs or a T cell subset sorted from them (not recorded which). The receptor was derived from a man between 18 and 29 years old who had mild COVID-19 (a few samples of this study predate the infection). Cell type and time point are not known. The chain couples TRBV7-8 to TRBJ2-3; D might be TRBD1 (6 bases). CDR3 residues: CASSSGTTGEDTQYF. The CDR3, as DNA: TGTGCCAGCAGCTCTGGGACGACAGGAGAGGATACGCAGTATTTT.